This T cell receptor (beta chain) was sequenced in a study of T cell repertoires in cytomegalovirus infection. MiXCR, run by TCRdb on the reads, gives a single entry per CDR3 protein. Seen here are roughly 150,000 distinct CDR3 sequences, roughly a sixth observed once, and the top ten hold about 17%. Germline CDR1 is MDHEN and CDR2 is SYDVKM. This CDR3 spans 15 amino acids. V was shortened by 6 bases and J by 3 bases, with 15 bases between the two germline ends. This receptor was obtained from a human donor in good health (CMV status not recorded). Some clones in this sample may be carry-over from other donors' samples. Sequencing was performed on CD8+ T cells from PBMCs. The chain couples TRBV28 to TRBJ1-5; weak D call: TRBD1 (6 bases). As DNA, the CDR3 is TGTGCCAGCAGGACCTTAGGGGGTGACAATCAGCCCCAGCATTTT. This encodes CASRTLGGDNQPQHF.